Each of the 22 T cell receptor beta chains below was sequenced from the same sample in a study of cytomegalovirus exposure and HLA in healthy donors. PCR involved 60 Vbeta and 13 Jbeta primers. Assay used: immunoSEQ multiplex PCR; TCRdb lists only in-frame clones, some missing. The table shows about 120,000 clones, with over 65% occurring only once. The sample consisted of PBMCs. The receptors here all came from a woman between 25 and 40 years old in good health and CMV-seronegative.

The CDR3 loop reads CARTRRRRIFEQYF. The CDR3 DNA reads TGTGCCAGAACCCGTAGGAGGCGCATTTTCGAGCAGTACTTC. This rearrangement joins TRBV21-1 to TRBJ2-7; the table names TRBD2, a call not compared with the DNA. TRBV21-1 is a known pseudogene. The CDR3 is made up of 14 amino acids.

This chain connects TRBV13 to TRBJ2-7, with D possibly TRBD1 on 6 matching bases. Trimming removed 7 bases at V and 4 bases at J, with 14 bases between. CDR1 PRHDT and CDR2 FYEKMQ come from the germline V gene (reference sequence). CDR3 length equals 13 residues. The CDR3 nucleotides read TGTGCCAGCAACGAAAGGGGGATGTACGAGCAGTACTTC. Residues: CASNERGMYEQYF. Combining the CDR3 with reference TRBV13 and TRBJ2-7 gives the whole variable domain AAGVIQSPRHLIKEKRETATLKCYPIPRHDTVYWYQQGPGQDPQFLISFYEKMQSDKGSIPDRFSAQQFSDYHSELNMSSLELGDSALYFCASNERGMYEQYFGPGTRLTVT.

J is TRBJ2-1 and V is TRBV5-4; 9 bases match TRBD1. The length of the CDR3 is 15 residues. J gave up 7 bases and V 4 bases, and 9 bases lay outside the gene matches. Germline values: CDR1 SGHNT, CDR2 YYREEE (reference sequence). CDR3 region: CASSPPGTGMNEQFF. The DNA of the CDR3 is TGTGCCAGCAGCCCCCCCGGGACAGGGATGAATGAGCAGTTCTTC. Together with reference TRBV5-4 and TRBJ2-1, the CDR3 gives the full variable domain: ETGVTQSPTHLIKTRGQQVTLRCSSQSGHNTVSWYQQALGQGPQFIFQYYREEENGRGNFPPRFSGLQFPNYSSELNVNALELDDSALYLCASSPPGTGMNEQFFGPGTRLTVL.

This clone was seen more than once but under ten times. The chain couples TRBV6-5 to TRBJ1-6, with D hard to call. The V gene lost 0 bases and the J gene lost 2 bases, with 8 bases spanning the gap. CDR3 length: 16 amino acids. Germline V gene data show CDR1 as MNHEY and CDR2 as SVGAGI. The CDR3 is CASSYSRGTYNSPLHF. Written as DNA, the CDR3 is TGTGCCAGCAGTTACTCGCGAGGGACCTATAATTCACCCCTCCACTTT.

The genes are TRBV10-1 and TRBJ1-5; D remains unclear. The V end was cut by 0 bases, the J end by 4 bases, with 13 bases between. CDR3 length: 16 residues. Germline V gene sequence: CDR1 WNHNN, CDR2 SYGVQD (reference sequence). Here the CDR3 DNA reads TGCGCCAGCAGTGAGTCGACCCGGGTATTGAATCAGCCCCAGCATTTT. Translating it yields CASSESTRVLNQPQHF.

The chain recombines TRBV7-2 with TRBJ1-1, with 7 bases that match TRBD1. V lost 7 bases to trimming and J lost 4 bases; unmatched junction nucleotides: 6. Germline V lookup: CDR1 SGHTA, CDR2 FQGNSA. The CDR3 contains 13 residues. CDR3 in amino acids: CASTPTGFTEAFF. CDR3 DNA sequence: TGTGCCAGCACCCCGACAGGGTTCACTGAAGCTTTCTTT.

The chain joins TRBV30 to TRBJ2-7; 9 positions match TRBD1. CDR3 size: 13 residues. Trimming took 2 bases from V and 5 from J; bases not matched to a gene: 4. Germline V gene sequence: CDR1 GTSNPN, CDR2 SVGIG (reference sequence). CDR3 DNA sequence: TGTGCCTGGAGTCCGGGACAGGGCAACGAGCAGTACTTC. Translation: CAWSPGQGNEQYF.

This clone was seen a few times. The chain joins TRBV28 to TRBJ1-5; possible D gene TRBD1, 6 bases. CDR3 length equals 15 residues. Germline V gene sequence: CDR1 MDHEN, CDR2 SYDVKM. Trimming cost V 4 bases and J 5 bases, with 15 bases left between them. CDR3 in amino acids: CASSSNRVIHQPQHF. DNA for the CDR3: TGTGCCAGCAGTTCGAACAGGGTGATACATCAGCCCCAGCATTTT.

This clone has only a few counts. The V and J genes are TRBV5-4 and TRBJ1-1, with TRBD1 as a possible D gene (5 bases). Trimming took 0 bases from V and 6 from J, leaving 18 bases between them. Per the germline V gene, CDR1 is SGHNT and CDR2 is YYREEE (reference sequence). This CDR3 contains 16 residues. This CDR3 reads CASSLAAVGWGAEAFF. CDR3 nucleotide sequence: TGTGCCAGCAGCTTGGCGGCGGTCGGCTGGGGGGCTGAAGCTTTCTTT.

This sequence joins TRBV19 and TRBJ2-1; 9 bases are shared with TRBD2. J lost 8 bases, V lost 6 bases, and 14 bases had no gene match. This CDR3 contains 16 residues. Germline V gene lookup returns CDR1 LNHDA and CDR2 SQIVND (reference sequence). The CDR3 loop reads CASRNSAAGGPHEQFF. The CDR3 bases are TGTGCCAGTAGAAATTCCGCGGCGGGGGGGCCCCATGAGCAGTTCTTC.

This clone was seen a single time. The chain uses TRBV19 and TRBJ1-1; D uncertain. This CDR3 is built from 13 residues. Germline V gene lookup returns CDR1 LNHDA and CDR2 SQIVND (reference sequence). The germline V and J ends were trimmed by 4 bases and 4 bases, with 10 bases remaining between them. The DNA for the CDR3 is TGTGCCAGTAGTAGTCGGGTTCTCACTGAAGCTTTCTTT. It yields the protein CASSSRVLTEAFF.

This chain joins TRBV28 and TRBJ2-7, with TRBD1 matching over 12 bases. The CDR3 length is 15 residues. The ends lost 5 bases at V and 5 bases at J; junction bases unmatched: 7. Per germline, CDR1 MDHEN and CDR2 SYDVKM. The CDR3 loop reads CASSPGTGGINEQYF. Here the CDR3 DNA reads TGTGCCAGCAGTCCCGGGACAGGGGGCATCAACGAGCAGTACTTC.

The rearrangement uses TRBV15 and TRBJ2-2, with D tentatively TRBD1 (6 bases). The CDR3 covers 13 residues. The ends were cut back, 7 bases at V and 3 bases at J, with 9 bases in the middle. CDR1 and CDR2 from the germline V gene are LNHNV and YYDKDF (reference sequence). CDR3 in amino acids: CATTWTDTGELFF. The DNA for the CDR3 is TGTGCCACCACGTGGACAGACACCGGGGAGCTGTTTTTT.

This chain links TRBV28 with TRBJ1-5, with D possibly TRBD1 on 5 matching bases. V was cut by 8 bases and J by 4 bases, with 27 bases left in between. Germline V gene data show CDR1 as MDHEN and CDR2 as SYDVKM. This CDR3 comprises 18 residues. CDR3 sequence: CASRGDGGGSRANQPQHF. The CDR3 nucleotides read TGTGCCAGCCGAGGGGACGGGGGTGGTTCGCGGGCGAATCAGCCCCAGCATTTT.

This chain uses TRBV2 with TRBJ2-1, with 10 bases aligning to TRBD2. Per germline, CDR1 SNHLY and CDR2 FYNNEI. CDR3 length equals 14 residues. V gave up 4 bases and J gave up 3 bases; unmatched junction bases: 0. The CDR3 nucleotides read TGTGCCAGCAGTGGACTAGCGGGCTACAATGAGCAGTTCTTC. Its translation: CASSGLAGYNEQFF. Looking up the rest from reference TRBV2 and TRBJ2-1 gives the full variable domain: EPEVTQTPSHQVTQMGQEVILRCVPISNHLYFYWYRQILGQKVEFLVSFYNNEISEKSEIFDDQFSVERPDGSNFTLKIRSTKLEDSAMYFCASSGLAGYNEQFFGPGTRLTVL.

The chain employs TRBV15 and TRBJ2-2; D possibly corresponds to TRBD1 (6 bases). Between the trimmed V and J ends, which lost 3 bases and 2 bases, there was a span of 7 bases. The CDR3 runs to 14 residues. The germline CDR1 and CDR2 sequences are LNHNV and YYDKDF (reference sequence). The CDR3 loop is CATSRTGNTGELFF. DNA of the CDR3: TGTGCCACCAGCAGGACAGGAAACACCGGGGAGCTGTTTTTT.

This clone was seen more than once but under ten times. The chain employs TRBV6-5 and TRBJ1-1; the match to TRBD1 covers 7 bases. The germline V gene has CDR1 MNHEY and CDR2 SVGAGI. V shed 5 bases and J 6 bases; nucleotides not matched to a gene: 9. There are 14 residues in the CDR3. CDR3 DNA sequence: TGTGCCAGCAGTCGACAGGGAAGGTCCGCTGAAGCTTTCTTT. Translated, it gives CASSRQGRSAEAFF.

This clone was picked up many times. The chain links TRBV5-4 to TRBJ1-4; 11 positions match TRBD1. CDR1 is SGHNT, CDR2 YYREEE, per germline (reference sequence). This CDR3 region has 14 residues. The J segment lost 9 bases and the V segment lost 4 bases, leaving 5 bases of the junction unmatched. CDR3 loop: CASSRTGGAKKLFF. The CDR3 bases are TGTGCCAGCAGCCGGACAGGGGGCGCAAAAAAACTGTTTTTT.

The rearrangement joins TRBV13 to TRBJ1-5, with TRBD1 as a possible D gene (5 bases). With 5 bases removed from V and 0 bases from J, the gap between germline ends came to 17 bases. Per germline, CDR1 PRHDT and CDR2 FYEKMQ (reference sequence). The CDR3 runs 17 residues. DNA for the CDR3: TGTGCCAGCAGCGTTGGGGCACAGACCCGTAGCAATCAGCCCCAGCATTTT. This codes for CASSVGAQTRSNQPQHF. The whole variable domain, remainder taken from reference TRBV13 and TRBJ1-5, is AAGVIQSPRHLIKEKRETATLKCYPIPRHDTVYWYQQGPGQDPQFLISFYEKMQSDKGSIPDRFSAQQFSDYHSELNMSSLELGDSALYFCASSVGAQTRSNQPQHFGDGTRLSIL.

CDR3 sequence: CASSPTGGNEKLFF. The CDR3 nucleotides are TGTGCCAGCAGCCCTACAGGGGGGAATGAAAAACTGTTTTTT. This chain uses TRBV9 with TRBJ1-4; 8 bases line up with TRBD1. The germline CDR1 and CDR2 sequences are SGDLS and YYNGEE. V was pared by 4 bases and J by 5 bases, with 4 bases of the junction left unmatched. The CDR3 has 14 residues.

The CDR3 region has the DNA TGTGCCAGCAGTTTAGAGTGGGGCTCGAACGGCGAGCAGTACTTC. Protein sequence: CASSLEWGSNGEQYF. The chain employs TRBV28 and TRBJ2-7; weak D call: TRBD1 (5 bases). The ends were cut back, 2 bases at V and 6 bases at J, with 17 bases in the middle. The germline CDR1 and CDR2 sequences are MDHEN and SYDVKM. The CDR3 has 15 amino acids.

The chain couples TRBV19 to TRBJ1-1; TRBD1 aligns across 7 bases. Per the germline V gene, CDR1 is LNHDA and CDR2 is SQIVND (reference sequence). The V and J ends lost 6 bases and 2 bases, in that order; junction bases with no gene match: 6. The CDR3 consists of 14 residues. CDR3 sequence (DNA): TGTGCCAGTAGCCCGGACAGGATTAACACTGAAGCTTTCTTT. This sequence encodes CASSPDRINTEAFF.